The present T cell receptor (beta chain) was sequenced within a study of shared clonotypes between healthy human individuals. The study, taken as a whole, reports: Owing to a small donor count, the genetic and exposure-history diversity represented was limited.

Of note for this clone: What it recognizes is unknown.

An even split of each subset's genomic DNA across several immunoSEQ plates was performed. Input per replicate PCR of unsorted PBMC was approximately 300 ng DNA, corresponding to 25,000 to 30,000 T cell genomes. As processed by the authors: From ImmunoSEQ came sequences covering only the junction and carrying no quality scores, so filtering differed. Using immunoSEQ multiplex PCR, the repertoire was profiled, and TCRdb retains in-frame clones only, with some absent. That table supplies the V and J calls and clone size; D and trimming were determined from the DNA. Here the sample spans 400,000 to 500,000 clones, about 80% being singletons. V was clipped by 5 bases and J by 2 bases; unmatched bases: 6. The CDR3 length is 15 residues. Germline values: CDR1 KGHSH, CDR2 LQKENI.

The sample consisted of PBMCs. The sequence came from a middle-aged woman in good health. Some clones in this sample may be carry-over from other donors' samples. V is TRBV18 and J is TRBJ1-5, with 7 bases fitting TRBD1. The CDR3 protein is CASSTQGFGNQPQHF. Written as DNA, the CDR3 is TGTGCCAGCTCAACACAGGGGTTCGGCAATCAGCCCCAGCATTTT.